This T cell receptor beta chain was sequenced for a study of T cells in women clearing cervical HPV infection. Study conclusions and caveats: Cases and controls were distinguished at AUC about 0.79 by richness and V genes. Timing of associations relative to infection is unclear; T-cell subsets were not isolated.

CDR3 length equals 15 residues. The germline gives CDR1 SGDLS, CDR2 YYNGEE. To note about this clone: Its antigen is unknown. The missing CDR3 end, 3 residues past where the read stops, is filled in from the germline J gene.

Libraries were prepared by immunoSEQ multiplex PCR; TCRdb keeps only in-frame clonotypes and omits some of them. The listing contains around 31,000 clones. This sequence originates from a woman between 18 and 69 years old with a cervical HPV16 infection that either progressed to CIN3+ or cleared (not recorded which). This sequence joins TRBV9 and TRBJ2-5; 9 bases match TRBD2. Sequencing used blood buffy coat. The part of the CDR3 DNA that was read is TGTGCCAGCAGCGTAGGAGGGTTAGCGGGGGAAACC. It yields the protein CASSVGGLAGET. The full CDR3 sequence reads CASSVGGLAGETQYF.